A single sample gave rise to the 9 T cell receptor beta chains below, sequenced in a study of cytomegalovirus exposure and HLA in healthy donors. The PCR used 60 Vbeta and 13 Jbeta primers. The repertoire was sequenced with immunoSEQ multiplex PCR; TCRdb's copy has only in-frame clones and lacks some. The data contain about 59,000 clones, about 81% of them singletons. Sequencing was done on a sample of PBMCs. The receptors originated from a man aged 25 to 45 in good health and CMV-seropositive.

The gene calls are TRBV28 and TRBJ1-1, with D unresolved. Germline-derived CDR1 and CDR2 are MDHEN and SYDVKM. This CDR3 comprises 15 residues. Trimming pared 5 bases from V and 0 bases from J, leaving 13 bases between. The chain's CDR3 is CASSPPGDMNTEAFF. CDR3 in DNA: TGTGCCAGCAGTCCACCCGGGGATATGAACACTGAAGCTTTCTTT.

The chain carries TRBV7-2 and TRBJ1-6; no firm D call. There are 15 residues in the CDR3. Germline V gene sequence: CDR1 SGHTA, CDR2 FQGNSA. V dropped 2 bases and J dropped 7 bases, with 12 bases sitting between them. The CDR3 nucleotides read TGTGCCAGCAGCTTAATGTTGCAGGTCAATTCACCCCTCCACTTT. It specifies CASSLMLQVNSPLHF.

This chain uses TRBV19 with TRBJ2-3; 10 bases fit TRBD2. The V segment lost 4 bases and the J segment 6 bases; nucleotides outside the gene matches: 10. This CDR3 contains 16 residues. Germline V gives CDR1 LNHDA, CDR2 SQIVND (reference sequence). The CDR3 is CASSTAQRGGLDTQYF. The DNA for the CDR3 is TGTGCCAGTAGTACCGCCCAGCGGGGGGGCCTGGATACGCAGTATTTT.

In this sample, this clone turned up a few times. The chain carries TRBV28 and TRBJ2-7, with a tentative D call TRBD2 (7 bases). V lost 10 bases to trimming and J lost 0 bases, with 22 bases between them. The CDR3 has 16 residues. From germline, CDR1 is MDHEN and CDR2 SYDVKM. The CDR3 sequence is CATSGWGGVSSYEQYF. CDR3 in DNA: TGTGCCACCTCAGGGTGGGGGGGCGTTTCCTCCTACGAGCAGTACTTC.

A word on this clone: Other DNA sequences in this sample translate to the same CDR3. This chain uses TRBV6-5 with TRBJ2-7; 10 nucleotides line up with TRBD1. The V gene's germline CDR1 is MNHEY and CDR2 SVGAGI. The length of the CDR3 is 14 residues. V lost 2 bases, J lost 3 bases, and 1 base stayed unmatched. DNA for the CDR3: TGTGCCAGCAGTTACGGGACAGGGGACTACGAGCAGTACTTC. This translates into CASSYGTGDYEQYF.

In DNA form, the CDR3 reads TGTGCCAGCAGCTCGAGGACTAGCCGTGACACCGGGGAGCTGTTTTTT. Protein sequence: CASSSRTSRDTGELFF. The gene calls are TRBV7-2 and TRBJ2-2, with 8 bases lining up with TRBD2. Germline CDR1 reads SGHTA; CDR2 reads FQGNSA. The CDR3 totals 16 residues. V shed 4 bases, J shed 3 bases, and the junction held 7 bases outside the gene matches.

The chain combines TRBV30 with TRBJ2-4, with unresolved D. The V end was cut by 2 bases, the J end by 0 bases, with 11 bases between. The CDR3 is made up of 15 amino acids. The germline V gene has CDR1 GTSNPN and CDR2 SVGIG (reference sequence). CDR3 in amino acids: CAWSRTQLAKNIQYF. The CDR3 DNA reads TGTGCCTGGAGTCGCACTCAATTAGCCAAAAACATTCAGTACTTC.

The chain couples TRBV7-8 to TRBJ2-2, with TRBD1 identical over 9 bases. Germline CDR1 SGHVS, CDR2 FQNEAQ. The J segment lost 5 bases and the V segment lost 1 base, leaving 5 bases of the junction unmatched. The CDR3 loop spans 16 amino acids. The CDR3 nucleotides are TGTGCCAGCAGCTTAGTGAACAGGGGGCCTACCGGGGAGCTGTTTTTT. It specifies CASSLVNRGPTGELFF.

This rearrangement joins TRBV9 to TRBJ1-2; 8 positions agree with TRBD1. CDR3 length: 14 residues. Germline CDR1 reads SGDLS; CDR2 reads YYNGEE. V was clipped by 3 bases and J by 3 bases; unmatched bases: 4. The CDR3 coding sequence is TGTGCCAGCAGCGGACAGGGGCATGACTATGGCTACACCTTC. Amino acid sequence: CASSGQGHDYGYTF. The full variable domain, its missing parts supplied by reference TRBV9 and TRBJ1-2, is DSGVTQTPKHLITATGQRVTLRCSPRSGDLSVYWYQQSLDQGLQFLIQYYNGEERAKGNILERFSAQQFPDLHSELNLSSLELGDSALYFCASSGQGHDYGYTFGSGTRLTVV.